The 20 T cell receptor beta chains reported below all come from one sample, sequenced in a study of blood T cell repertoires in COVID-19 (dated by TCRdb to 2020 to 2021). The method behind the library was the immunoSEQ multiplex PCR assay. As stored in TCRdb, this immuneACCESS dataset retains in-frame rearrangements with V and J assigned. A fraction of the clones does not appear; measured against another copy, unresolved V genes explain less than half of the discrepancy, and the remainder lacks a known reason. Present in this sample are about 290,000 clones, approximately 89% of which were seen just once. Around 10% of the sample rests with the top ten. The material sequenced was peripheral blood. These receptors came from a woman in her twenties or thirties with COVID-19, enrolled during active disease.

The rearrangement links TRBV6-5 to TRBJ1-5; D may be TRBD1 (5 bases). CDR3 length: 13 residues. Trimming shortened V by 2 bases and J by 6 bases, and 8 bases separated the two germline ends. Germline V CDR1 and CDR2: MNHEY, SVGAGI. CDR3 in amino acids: CASSYGGSQPQHF. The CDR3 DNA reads TGTGCCAGCAGTTACGGGGGGAGTCAGCCCCAGCATTTT.

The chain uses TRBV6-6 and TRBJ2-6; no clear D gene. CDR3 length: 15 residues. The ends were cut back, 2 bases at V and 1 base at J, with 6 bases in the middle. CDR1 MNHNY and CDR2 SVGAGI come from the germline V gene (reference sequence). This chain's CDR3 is CASSYGSSGANVLTF. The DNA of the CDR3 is TGTGCCAGCAGTTACGGCAGTTCTGGGGCCAACGTCCTGACTTTC.

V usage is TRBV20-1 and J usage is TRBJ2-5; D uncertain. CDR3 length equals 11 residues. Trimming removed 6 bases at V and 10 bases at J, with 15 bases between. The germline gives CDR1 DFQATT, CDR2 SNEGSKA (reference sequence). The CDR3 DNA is TGCAGTGCCGATCTTACCCCGGGCCAGTACTTC. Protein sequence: CSADLTPGQYF.

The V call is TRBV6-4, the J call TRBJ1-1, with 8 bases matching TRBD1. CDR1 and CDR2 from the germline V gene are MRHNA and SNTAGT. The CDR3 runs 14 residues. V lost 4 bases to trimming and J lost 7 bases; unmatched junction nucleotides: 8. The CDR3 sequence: CASSGRGLNGEAFF. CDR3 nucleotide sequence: TGTGCCAGCAGTGGCAGGGGGCTGAACGGTGAAGCTTTCTTT.

CDR3 in amino acids: CASSLSESWPLHF. The CDR3 region has the DNA TGTGCCAGCAGTTTAAGCGAGTCTTGGCCCCTCCACTTT. The rearrangement joins TRBV27 to TRBJ1-6; D unclear. The CDR3 runs to 13 residues. V dropped 2 bases and J dropped 13 bases, with 12 bases sitting between them. Germline loops: CDR1 MNHEY, CDR2 SMNVEV (reference sequence).

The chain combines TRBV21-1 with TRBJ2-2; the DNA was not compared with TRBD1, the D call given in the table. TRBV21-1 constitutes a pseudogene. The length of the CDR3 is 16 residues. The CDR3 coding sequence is TGTGCCAGCAGCAAAGTAGAGACACTCAACACCGGGGAGCTGTTTTTT. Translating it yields CASSKVETLNTGELFF.

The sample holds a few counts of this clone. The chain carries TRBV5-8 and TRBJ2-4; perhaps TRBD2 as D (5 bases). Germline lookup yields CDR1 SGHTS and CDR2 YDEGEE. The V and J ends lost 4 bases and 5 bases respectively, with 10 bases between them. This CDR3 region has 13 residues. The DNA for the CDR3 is TGTGCCAGCAGCCGCCACGGGGAAAACATTCAGTACTTC. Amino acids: CASSRHGENIQYF.

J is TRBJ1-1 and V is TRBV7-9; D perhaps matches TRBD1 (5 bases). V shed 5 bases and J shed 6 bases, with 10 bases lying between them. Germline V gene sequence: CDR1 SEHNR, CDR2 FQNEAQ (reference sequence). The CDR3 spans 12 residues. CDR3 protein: CASSPDSPEAFF. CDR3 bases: TGTGCCAGCAGCCCAGACAGCCCTGAAGCTTTCTTT.

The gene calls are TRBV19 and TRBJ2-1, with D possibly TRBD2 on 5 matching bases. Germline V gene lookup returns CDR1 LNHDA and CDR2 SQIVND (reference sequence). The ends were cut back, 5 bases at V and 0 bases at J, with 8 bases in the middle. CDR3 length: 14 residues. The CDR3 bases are TGTGCCAGTAGTTTCCGGGACTCCTACAATGAGCAGTTCTTC. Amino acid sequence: CASSFRDSYNEQFF.

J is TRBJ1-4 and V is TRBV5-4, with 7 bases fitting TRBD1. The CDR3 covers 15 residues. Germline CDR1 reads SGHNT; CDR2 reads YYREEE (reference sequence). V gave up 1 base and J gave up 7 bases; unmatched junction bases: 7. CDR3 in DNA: TGTGCCAGCAGCTTGACAGGGGCCCCCGGTGAAAAACTGTTTTTT. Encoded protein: CASSLTGAPGEKLFF. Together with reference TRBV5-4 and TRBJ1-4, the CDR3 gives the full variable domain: ETGVTQSPTHLIKTRGQQVTLRCSSQSGHNTVSWYQQALGQGPQFIFQYYREEENGRGNFPPRFSGLQFPNYSSELNVNALELDDSALYLCASSLTGAPGEKLFFGSGTQLSVL.

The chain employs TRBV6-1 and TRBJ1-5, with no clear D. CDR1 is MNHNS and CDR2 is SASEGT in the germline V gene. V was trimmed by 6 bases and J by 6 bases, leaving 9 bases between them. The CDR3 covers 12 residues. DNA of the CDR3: TGTGCCAGCAGCCTCCCCTCTCAGCCCCAGCATTTT. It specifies CASSLPSQPQHF.

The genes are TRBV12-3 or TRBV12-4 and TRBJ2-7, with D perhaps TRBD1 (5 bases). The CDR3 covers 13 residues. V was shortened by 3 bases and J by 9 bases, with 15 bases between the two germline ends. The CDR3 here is CASSFGRGSGQYF. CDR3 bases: TGTGCCAGCAGTTTCGGTAGGGGTTCTGGGCAGTACTTC.

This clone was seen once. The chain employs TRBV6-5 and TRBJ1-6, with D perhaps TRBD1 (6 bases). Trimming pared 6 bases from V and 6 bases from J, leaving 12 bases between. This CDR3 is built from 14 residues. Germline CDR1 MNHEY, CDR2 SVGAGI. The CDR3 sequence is CASRTGQGNSPLHF. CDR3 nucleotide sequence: TGTGCCAGCAGAACAGGGCAGGGTAATTCACCCCTCCACTTT.

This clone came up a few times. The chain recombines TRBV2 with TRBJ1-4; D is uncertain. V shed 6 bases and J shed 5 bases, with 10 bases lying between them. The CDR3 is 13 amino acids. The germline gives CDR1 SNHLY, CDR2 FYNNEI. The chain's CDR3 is CASRAELNEKLFF. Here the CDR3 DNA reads TGTGCCAGCAGGGCGGAGTTGAATGAAAAACTGTTTTTT.

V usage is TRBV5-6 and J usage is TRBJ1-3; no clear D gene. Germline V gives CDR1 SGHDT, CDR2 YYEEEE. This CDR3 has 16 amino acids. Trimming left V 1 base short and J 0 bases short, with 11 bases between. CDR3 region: CASSLNSHFSGNTIYF. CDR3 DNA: TGTGCCAGCAGCTTGAACTCTCACTTCTCTGGAAACACCATATATTTT.

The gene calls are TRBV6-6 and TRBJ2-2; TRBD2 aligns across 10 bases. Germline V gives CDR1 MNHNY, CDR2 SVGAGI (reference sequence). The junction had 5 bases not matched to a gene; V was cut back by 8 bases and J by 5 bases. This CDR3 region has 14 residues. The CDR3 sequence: CASGDSGGTGELFF. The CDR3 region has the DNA TGTGCCAGCGGGGATAGCGGGGGGACCGGGGAGCTGTTTTTT.

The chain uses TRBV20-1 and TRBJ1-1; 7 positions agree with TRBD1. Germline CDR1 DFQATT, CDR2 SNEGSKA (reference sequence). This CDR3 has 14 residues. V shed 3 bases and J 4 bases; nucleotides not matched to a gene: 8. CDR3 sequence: CSASEQGMGTEAFF. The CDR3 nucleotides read TGCAGTGCTAGTGAACAGGGGATGGGCACTGAAGCTTTCTTT.

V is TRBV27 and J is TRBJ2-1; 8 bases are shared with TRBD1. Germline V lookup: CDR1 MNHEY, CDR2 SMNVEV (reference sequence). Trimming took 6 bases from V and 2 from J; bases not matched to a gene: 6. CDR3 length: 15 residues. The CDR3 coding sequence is TGTGCCAGCAGGGTTACAGGGGGAGCCTACAATGAGCAGTTCTTC. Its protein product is CASRVTGGAYNEQFF.

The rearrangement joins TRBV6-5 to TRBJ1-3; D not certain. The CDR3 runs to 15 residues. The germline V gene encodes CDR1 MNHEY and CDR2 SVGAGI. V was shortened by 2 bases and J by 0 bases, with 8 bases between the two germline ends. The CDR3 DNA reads TGTGCCAGCAGTTACCGGGGTGTCTCTGGAAACACCATATATTTT. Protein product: CASSYRGVSGNTIYF.

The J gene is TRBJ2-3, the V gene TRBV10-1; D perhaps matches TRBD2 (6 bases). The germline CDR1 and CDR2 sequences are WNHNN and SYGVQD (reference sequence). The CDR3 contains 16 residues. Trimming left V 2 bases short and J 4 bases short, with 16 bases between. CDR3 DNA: TGCGCCAGCAGTGAGGGGAGGCGGGGAATCGCAGATACGCAGTATTTT. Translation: CASSEGRRGIADTQYF.